One sample yielded the 5 T cell receptor beta chains listed below, sequenced in a study of shared clonotypes between healthy human individuals. Produced via immunoSEQ multiplex PCR; TCRdb's table is partial and in-frame only. Among 2 million to 2.5 million clones listed, around 95% were seen once. Sequenced: naive CD4+ T cells sorted from blood. Indicated subset: CD45RA+ positively selected. Receptors originate from a man aged 18 to 30 in good health.

The chain carries TRBV10-3 and TRBJ2-3, with 9 bases identical to TRBD2. This CDR3 has 18 amino acids. The ends lost 0 bases at V and 2 bases at J; junction bases unmatched: 9. Germline V gene data show CDR1 as ENHRY and CDR2 as SYGVKD. This CDR3 reads CAISESRGSGGLTDTQYF. The CDR3 bases are TGTGCCATCAGTGAGTCCCGGGGTAGCGGGGGCCTCACAGATACGCAGTATTTT.

The V call is TRBV7-8, the J call TRBJ2-1, with D possibly matching TRBD2 (6 bases). Germline V gene data show CDR1 as SGHVS and CDR2 as FQNEAQ. This CDR3 is 16 amino acids long. V was clipped by 5 bases and J by 4 bases, with 18 bases between them. CDR3 nucleotides: TGTGCCAGCAGCAGCGGGTGGCAGGTCAGTTACAATGAGCAGTTCTTC. Its protein product is CASSSGWQVSYNEQFF. The full variable domain, in which reference TRBV7-8 and TRBJ2-1 provide the parts outside the CDR3, is GAGVSQSPRYKVAKRGQDVALRCDPISGHVSLFWYQQALGQGPEFLTYFQNEAQLDKSGLPSDRFFAERPEGSVSTLKIQRTQQEDSAVYLCASSSGWQVSYNEQFFGPGTRLTVL.

V gene TRBV10-2 combines with J gene TRBJ1-6; D unresolved. V was shortened by 3 bases and J by 0 bases, with 18 bases between the two germline ends. The CDR3 sequence is 19 residues long. Germline-derived CDR1 and CDR2 are WSHSY and SAAADI. The CDR3 reads CASSDLVPARGSYNSPLHF. The CDR3 DNA follows: TGCGCCAGCAGTGACCTGGTTCCTGCGAGAGGCTCCTATAATTCACCCCTCCACTTT.

The rearrangement joins TRBV1 to TRBJ2-4; the DNA was not compared with TRBD2, the D call given in the table. TRBV1 represents a pseudogene. This CDR3 is 18 amino acids long. CDR3 nucleotides: TGCACCAGCAGCCTGAATCTCGAAGATACGCGGGCCAAAAACATTCAGTACTTC. Translated: CTSSLNLEDTRAKNIQYF.

V is TRBV5-6 and J is TRBJ1-6; 11 nucleotides line up with TRBD1. Germline lookup yields CDR1 SGHDT and CDR2 YYEEEE. V shed 4 bases and J 6 bases; nucleotides not matched to a gene: 3. The CDR3 spans 15 residues. The CDR3 loop is CASSTGTGGNSPLHF. For the CDR3, the DNA is TGTGCCAGCAGCACCGGGACAGGGGGTAATTCACCCCTCCACTTT.